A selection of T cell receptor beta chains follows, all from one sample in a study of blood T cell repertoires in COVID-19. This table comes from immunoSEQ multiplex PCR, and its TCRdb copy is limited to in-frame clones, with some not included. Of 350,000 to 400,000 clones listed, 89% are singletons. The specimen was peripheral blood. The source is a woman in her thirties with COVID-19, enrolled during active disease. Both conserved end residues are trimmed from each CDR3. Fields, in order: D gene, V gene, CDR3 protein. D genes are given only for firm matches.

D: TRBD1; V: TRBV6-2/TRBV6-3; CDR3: ASSYGETGSGYEQY
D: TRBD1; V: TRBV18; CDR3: ASSTGQGRQPQH
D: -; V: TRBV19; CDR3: ASRKVYSGNTIY
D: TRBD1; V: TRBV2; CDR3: ASKTKGQRNEKLF
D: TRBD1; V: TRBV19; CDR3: ASSRGMDRGNTEAF
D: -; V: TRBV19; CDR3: ASSWSREGRRTSEAF
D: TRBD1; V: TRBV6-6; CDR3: ASTSLGTEETQY
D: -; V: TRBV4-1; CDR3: ASSQDQGPGPPPYGYT
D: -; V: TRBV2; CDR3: ASSVGTAGDTQY
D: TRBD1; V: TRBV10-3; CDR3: AIRGTGPQETQY
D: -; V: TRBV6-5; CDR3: ASRQGTLNTEAF
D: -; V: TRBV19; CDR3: ASKEGAGAGEQY
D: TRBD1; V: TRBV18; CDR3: ASSLGQGALRYNEQF
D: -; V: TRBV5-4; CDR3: ASSLAGDGANEKLF
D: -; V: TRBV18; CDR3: ASSPSLDSNTEAF
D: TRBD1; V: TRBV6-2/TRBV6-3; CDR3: ASSYRNQGAFEAF
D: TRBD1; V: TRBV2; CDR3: ASSEATTGRYGYT
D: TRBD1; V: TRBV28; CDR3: ASSRDRTYSNQPQH
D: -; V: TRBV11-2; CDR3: ASSFGANTQY
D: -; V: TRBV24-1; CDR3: ATSEGADLYNEQF
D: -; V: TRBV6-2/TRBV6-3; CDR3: ASSYPFRTDGELF
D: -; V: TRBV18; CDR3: ASSPVWGEKTDNEQF
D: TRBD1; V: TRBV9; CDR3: ASSERQGTSGTQY
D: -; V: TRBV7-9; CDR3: ASSRSRGASTDTQY
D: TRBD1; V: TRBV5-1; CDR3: ASRPRTGGTDTQY